This T cell receptor beta chain was found in a study of cytotoxic CD8 clonotypes in ibrutinib-treated CLL. Data came from immunoSEQ multiplex PCR; TCRdb stores just in-frame clones and leaves some out. The repertoire has 25,000 to 35,000 clones, 55% to 65% of them found once; the top ten carry 11% to 15%. Trimming took 0 bases from V and 2 from J, leaving 11 bases between them. This CDR3 is 15 amino acids long. This chain uses TRBV23-1 with TRBJ2-7; D is possibly TRBD1 (6 bases). TRBV23-1 is treated as an ORF (open reading frame) with a function not yet certain. The sample was PBMCs, taken before ibrutinib treatment. This receptor was taken from a human donor with chronic lymphocytic leukemia. The CDR3 spells CASSQSWGHTYEQYF. Written as DNA, the CDR3 is TGCGCCAGCAGTCAATCGTGGGGGCACACCTACGAGCAGTACTTC.